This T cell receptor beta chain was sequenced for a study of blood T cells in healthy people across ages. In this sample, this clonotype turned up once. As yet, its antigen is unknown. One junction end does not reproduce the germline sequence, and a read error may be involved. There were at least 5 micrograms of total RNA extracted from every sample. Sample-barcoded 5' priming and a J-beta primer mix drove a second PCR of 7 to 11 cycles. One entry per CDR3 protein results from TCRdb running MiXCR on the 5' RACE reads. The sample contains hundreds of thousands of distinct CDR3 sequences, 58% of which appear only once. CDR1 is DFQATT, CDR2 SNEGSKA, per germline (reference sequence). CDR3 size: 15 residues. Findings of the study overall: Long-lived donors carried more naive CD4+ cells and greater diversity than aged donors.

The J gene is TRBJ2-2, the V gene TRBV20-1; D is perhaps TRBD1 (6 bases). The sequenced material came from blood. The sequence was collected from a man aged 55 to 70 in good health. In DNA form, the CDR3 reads TGCAGTGCTCGAGATCAGGGGCGCGGCACCGGGGAGCTGTTTTTT. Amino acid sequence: CSARDQGRGTGELFF.